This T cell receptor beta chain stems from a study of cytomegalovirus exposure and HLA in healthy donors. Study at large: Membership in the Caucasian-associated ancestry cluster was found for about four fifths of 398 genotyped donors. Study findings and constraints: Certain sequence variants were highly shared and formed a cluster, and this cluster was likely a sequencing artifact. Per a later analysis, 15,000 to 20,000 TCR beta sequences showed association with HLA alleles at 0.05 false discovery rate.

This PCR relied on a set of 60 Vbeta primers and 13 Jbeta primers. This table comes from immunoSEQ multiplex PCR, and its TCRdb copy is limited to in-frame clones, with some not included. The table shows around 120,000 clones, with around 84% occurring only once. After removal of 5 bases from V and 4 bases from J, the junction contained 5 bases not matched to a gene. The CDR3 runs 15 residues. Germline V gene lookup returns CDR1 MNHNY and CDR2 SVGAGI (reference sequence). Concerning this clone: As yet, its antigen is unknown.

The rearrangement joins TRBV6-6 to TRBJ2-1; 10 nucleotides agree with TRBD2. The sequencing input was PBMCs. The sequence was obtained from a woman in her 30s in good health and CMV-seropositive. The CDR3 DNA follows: TGTGCCAGCAGTGAGCTAGCGGGGGTGTACAATGAGCAGTTCTTC. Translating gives CASSELAGVYNEQFF.